The T cell receptor (beta chain) described here comes from a study of response to subunit inactivated influenza vaccine. Notes on the study in general: With each seasonal influenza vaccination, the authors suggested, few new T cells are recruited.

The CDR3 has 16 residues. V lost 5 bases to trimming and J lost 5 bases, with 22 bases between them. Per germline, CDR1 SEHNR and CDR2 FQNEAQ (reference sequence). A note on this clonotype: Antigen specificity is unknown.

TCRdb re-called the RT-PCR reads with MiXCR, one entry per CDR3 protein. Here the sample spans about 180,000 distinct CDR3 sequences, around 9.2% being singletons. The chain employs TRBV7-9 and TRBJ2-7; tentative D call: TRBD1 (6 bases). The input for sequencing was non-naive T cells sorted from PBMCs, taken on the day of vaccination. This clonotype was obtained from a man over 45 who received an inactivated influenza vaccine. For the CDR3, the DNA is TGTGCCAGCAGCGACCACAGGGACCAGCAAGGGGACGAGCAGTACTTC. Translated, it gives CASSDHRDQQGDEQYF.